Detailed here is one T cell receptor beta chain. The record originates from a study of CD8+CD57+ T cells in acquired aplastic anemia. Genomic DNA provided the template from which TCR beta VDJ and CDR3 profiles were obtained. TCRdb recomputed calls from the reads with MiXCR, one row per CDR3 protein. This sample has 400,000 to 600,000 distinct CDR3 sequences, with about a third found just once. The patients chosen for sequencing had shown expansion of CD8+CD57+ cells (detected by flow cytometry). Sampling of blood occurred while the patients had still received no therapy. This CDR3 is 16 amino acids long. Germline CDR1 is SEHNR and CDR2 is FQNEAQ (reference sequence). Trimming left V 2 bases short and J 6 bases short, with 19 bases between.

The chain carries TRBV7-9 and TRBJ1-1; no definite D call. The sample comprised sorted CD4+, CD8+, or CD8+CD57+ T cells (not recorded which) from PBMCs. The receptor was derived from a human donor with aplastic anemia. The CDR3 DNA follows: TGTGCCAGCAGCTTACGGAATGGAGAGTTTGCCCCTGAAGCTTTCTTT. Protein sequence: CASSLRNGEFAPEAFF.